One T cell receptor (beta chain) is described in this entry. Clones were sequenced by immunoSEQ multiplex PCR, and TCRdb holds only the in-frame ones, with some missing. Of 80,000 to 100,000 clones listed, roughly nine tenths are singletons. This CDR3 contains 12 residues. V shed 1 base and J shed 6 bases, with 5 bases lying between them. CDR1 is SGDLS and CDR2 is YYNGEE in the germline V gene. The sample originates from a study of T cell changes during pregnancy in multiple sclerosis. The specimen comprised peripheral blood, sampled after pregnancy. The source of this sequence is a female donor in good health, enrolled as a control in a pregnancy study. The rearrangement links TRBV9 to TRBJ2-1; D ambiguous. The CDR3 spells CASSVTPNEQFF. CDR3 sequence (DNA): TGTGCCAGCAGCGTAACTCCCAATGAGCAGTTCTTC.